These 9 T cell receptor beta chains came from one sample sequenced in a study of PD-1 blockade in classical Hodgkin lymphoma. Each patient experienced a relapse that followed autologous stem cell transplantation, and brentuximab vedotin exposure varied. TCRdb's table, derived via immunoSEQ multiplex PCR, lists solely in-frame clones and lacks some. The table lists 60,000 or so clones, roughly nine tenths of them singletons, with about 8.8% in the top ten. The sample was peripheral blood mononuclear cells (PBMCs), taken at baseline. These receptors were obtained from a human donor with classical Hodgkin lymphoma.

V is TRBV7-8 and J is TRBJ2-1, with 9 bases aligning to TRBD2. There are 13 residues in the CDR3. V gave up 1 base and J gave up 10 bases; unmatched junction bases: 2. Germline V CDR1 and CDR2: SGHVS, FQNEAQ. CDR3 bases: TGTGCCAGCAGCTTAGTGCTAGCGGGGGAGCAGTTCTTC. Amino acid sequence: CASSLVLAGEQFF.

This rearrangement joins TRBV19 to TRBJ2-3; D is unclear. CDR3 length: 13 residues. Germline V lookup: CDR1 LNHDA, CDR2 SQIVND (reference sequence). V lost 3 bases and J lost 1, with 5 bases in between. CDR3 sequence reads: CASSMGRTDTQYF. The CDR3 DNA reads as TGTGCCAGTAGTATGGGCCGCACAGATACGCAGTATTTT.

The chain couples TRBV6-6 to TRBJ1-6; D call uncertain. The germline CDR1 and CDR2 sequences are MNHNY and SVGAGI (reference sequence). The CDR3 is made up of 16 amino acids. Trimming removed 2 bases from V and 3 bases from J, with 11 bases in between. The CDR3 DNA sequence: TGTGCCAGCAGTTACCCCGGCGGCAGCTATAATTCACCCCTCCACTTT. Translating it yields CASSYPGGSYNSPLHF.

This clone was seen only once. Here the CDR3 DNA reads TGTGCCAGCAGAGCGACAGGGGGCCCGGTCGATGAGCAGTTCTTC. Its translation: CASRATGGPVDEQFF. The rearrangement joins TRBV5-4 to TRBJ2-1; TRBD1 matches at 10 bases. V trimming: 5 bases; J trimming: 8 bases; junction bases outside the gene matches: 10. This CDR3 spans 15 amino acids. Germline V gene data show CDR1 as SGHNT and CDR2 as YYREEE (reference sequence).

The chain couples TRBV5-1 to TRBJ1-1, with D possibly being TRBD1 (5 bases). V lost 3 bases, J lost 0 bases, and 9 bases lay in between. The CDR3 spans 14 residues. The germline gives CDR1 SGHRS, CDR2 YFSETQ. CDR3 residues: CASSYPGLNTEAFF. CDR3 in DNA: TGCGCCAGCAGCTATCCGGGACTGAACACTGAAGCTTTCTTT.

The rearrangement joins TRBV28 to TRBJ2-5; D possibly corresponds to TRBD2 (5 bases). Trimming removed 1 base from V and 4 bases from J, with 10 bases in between. Germline V gene lookup returns CDR1 MDHEN and CDR2 SYDVKM. The CDR3 is 14 amino acids. CDR3 nucleotides: TGTGCCAGCAGTTTATTGGGAGATGTAGAGACCCAGTACTTC. This codes for CASSLLGDVETQYF. The full variable domain, rest sourced from reference TRBV28 and TRBJ2-5, is DVKVTQSSRYLVKRTGEKVFLECVQDMDHENMFWYRQDPGLGLRLIYFSYDVKMKEKGDIPEGYSVSREKKERFSLILESASTNQTSMYLCASSLLGDVETQYFGPGTRLLVL.

This sequence joins TRBV7-9 and TRBJ2-7; tentatively, D is TRBD2 (5 bases). V was trimmed by 2 bases and J by 1 base, leaving 9 bases between them. CDR1 is SEHNR, CDR2 FQNEAQ, per germline (reference sequence). This CDR3 is 14 amino acids long. CDR3 sequence: CASSLSERSYEQYF. As DNA, the CDR3 is TGTGCCAGCAGCTTATCAGAGCGGTCCTACGAGCAGTACTTC. The full variable domain, rest sourced from reference TRBV7-9 and TRBJ2-7, is DTGVSQNPRHKITKRGQNVTFRCDPISEHNRLYWYRQTLGQGPEFLTYFQNEAQLEKSRLLSDRFSAERPKGSFSTLEIQRTEQGDSAMYLCASSLSERSYEQYFGPGTRLTVT.

V gene TRBV5-4 combines with J gene TRBJ2-3; 12 positions agree with TRBD2. CDR1 is SGHNT, CDR2 YYREEE, per germline (reference sequence). The CDR3 has 14 amino acids. The V and J ends lost 3 bases and 4 bases, in that order; junction bases with no gene match: 0. The CDR3 DNA follows: TGTGCCAGCAGCTCTAGCGGGAGGGCAGATACGCAGTATTTT. It translates to CASSSSGRADTQYF.

The chain uses TRBV2 and TRBJ2-2; D is uncertain. V dropped 6 bases and J dropped 6 bases, with 11 bases sitting between them. The CDR3 spans 13 residues. Germline CDR1 reads SNHLY; CDR2 reads FYNNEI. The CDR3 region is CASRVASPGELFF. The CDR3 bases are TGTGCCAGCAGGGTTGCGAGCCCCGGGGAGCTGTTTTTT.